These 6 T cell receptor beta chains share one sample of origin, sequenced in a study of blood T cell repertoires in COVID-19. Sequencing used immunoSEQ multiplex PCR; TCRdb keeps in-frame clones, though not all of them. The sample yields roughly 230,000 clones, approximately 86% seen once. Material for sequencing was peripheral blood. The source of these receptors is a woman aged 60 to 75 with active or convalescent COVID-19.

The chain joins TRBV19 to TRBJ2-5, with 9 nucleotides matching TRBD1. The CDR3 loop spans 16 amino acids. The germline V gene has CDR1 LNHDA and CDR2 SQIVND (reference sequence). The V and J ends lost 5 bases and 1 base, in that order; junction bases with no gene match: 8. CDR3 DNA: TGTGCCAGTAGTGTCCAGACAGGGGGGATCCAAGAGACCCAGTACTTC. This sequence encodes CASSVQTGGIQETQYF.

V is TRBV9 and J is TRBJ2-6; D is perhaps TRBD1 (5 bases). CDR1 and CDR2 (germline): SGDLS, YYNGEE. This CDR3 spans 17 amino acids. V lost 3 bases and J 0 bases, leaving 13 bases between the germline ends. The CDR3 bases are TGTGCCAGCAGCGATCCTAAAAGGGGCTCTGGGGCCAACGTCCTGACTTTC. Its protein product is CASSDPKRGSGANVLTF.

The chain couples TRBV18 to TRBJ2-3, with 8 bases fitting TRBD2. Germline CDR1 reads KGHSH; CDR2 reads LQKENI. The junction had 12 bases not matched to a gene; V was cut back by 5 bases and J by 11 bases. The CDR3 is made up of 14 amino acids. This chain's CDR3 is CASSVAGPPRMQYF. DNA of the CDR3: TGTGCCAGCTCAGTAGCGGGGCCGCCCCGAATGCAGTATTTT.

Regarding this clone: As the CDR3 is not closed by the conserved phenylalanine or tryptophan, this likely results from a read error. The DNA is left out, because the CDR3 cannot be placed on it with certainty; the CDR3 is given as TCRdb lists it. V and J are TRBV19 and TRBJ1-1; TRBD1 is taken as the D call from the table, unchecked against the DNA. From germline, CDR1 is LNHDA and CDR2 SQIVND (reference sequence). Both ends counted, the CDR3 spans 15 residues. This CDR3 reads CASSPAIQGAKRLFS.

The V gene is TRBV15, the J gene TRBJ1-5; 7 bases are a match to TRBD1. The CDR3 spans 16 residues. V was pared by 3 bases and J by 0 bases, with 5 bases of the junction left unmatched. The germline CDR1 and CDR2 sequences are LNHNV and YYDKDF (reference sequence). CDR3 coding DNA: TGTGCCACCAGCAGCTGGACAGGCCCTAGCAATCAGCCCCAGCATTTT. Amino acids: CATSSWTGPSNQPQHF.

This chain's CDR3 is CASSQDRGTYNEQFF. CDR3 bases: TGCGCCAGCAGCCAGGACAGGGGAACCTACAATGAGCAGTTCTTC. This sequence joins TRBV4-1 and TRBJ2-1, with 9 bases lining up with TRBD1. The CDR3 totals 15 residues. The germline gives CDR1 MGHRA, CDR2 YSYEKL. V was pared by 3 bases and J by 2 bases, with 2 bases of the junction left unmatched.